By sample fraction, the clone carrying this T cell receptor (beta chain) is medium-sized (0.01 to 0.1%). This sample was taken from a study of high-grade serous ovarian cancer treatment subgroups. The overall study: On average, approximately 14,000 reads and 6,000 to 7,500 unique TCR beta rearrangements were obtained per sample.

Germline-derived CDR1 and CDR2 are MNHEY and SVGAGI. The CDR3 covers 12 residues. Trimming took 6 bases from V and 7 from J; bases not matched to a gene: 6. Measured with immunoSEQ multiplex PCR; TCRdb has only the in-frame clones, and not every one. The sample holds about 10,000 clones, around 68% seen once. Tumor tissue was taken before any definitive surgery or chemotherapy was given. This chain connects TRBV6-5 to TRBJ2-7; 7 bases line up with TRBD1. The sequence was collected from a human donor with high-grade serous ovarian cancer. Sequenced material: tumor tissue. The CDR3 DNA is TGTGCCAGCAGCCCTTTCAGGGGGGAGCAGTACTTC. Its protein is CASSPFRGEQYF.